The 25 T cell receptor beta chains below come from one sample, sequenced in a study of early stage breast cancer tumors. Sequenced by immunoSEQ multiplex PCR; TCRdb stores in-frame clones only, minus some. In the table there are tens of thousands of clones, 65% to 75% of which are singletons. The sample taken for sequencing was blood. These receptors originate from a person aged 50 to 59 with breast cancer.

The rearrangement joins TRBV11-3 to TRBJ1-2, with 7 bases identical to TRBD1. This CDR3 has 15 amino acids. Per germline, CDR1 SGHNT and CDR2 YENEEA. The junction had 7 bases not matched to a gene; V was cut back by 5 bases and J by 1 base. Here the CDR3 DNA reads TGTGCCAGCAGCCCGAGGGACAGCCGTAACTATGGCTACACCTTC. Its protein product is CASSPRDSRNYGYTF.

The chain carries TRBV27 and TRBJ2-2; TRBD1 might be the D (5 bases). The CDR3 length is 14 residues. Germline loops: CDR1 MNHEY, CDR2 SMNVEV (reference sequence). V lost 2 bases and J 2 bases, leaving 6 bases between the germline ends. The DNA for the CDR3 is TGTGCCAGCAGTTTAAGGGGTAACACCGGGGAGCTGTTTTTT. As protein: CASSLRGNTGELFF.

This chain links TRBV9 with TRBJ2-3, with D maybe TRBD2 (6 bases). The CDR3 is made up of 15 amino acids. Between the trimmed V and J ends, which lost 1 base and 0 bases, there was a span of 9 bases. Germline V gene data show CDR1 as SGDLS and CDR2 as YYNGEE. CDR3 DNA: TGTGCCAGCAGCGTATGGGGGGTAAGCACAGATACGCAGTATTTT. Translation: CASSVWGVSTDTQYF.

The genes are TRBV7-2 and TRBJ2-7; TRBD2 matches 9 bases. Per the germline V gene, CDR1 is SGHTA and CDR2 is FQGNSA. With 1 base clipped from V and 2 bases from J, the junction kept 12 bases outside the gene matches. The CDR3 is 18 residues long. CDR3 sequence: CASSLGWGGSGGTYEQYF. CDR3 coding DNA: TGTGCCAGCAGCTTAGGGTGGGGAGGTAGCGGGGGTACCTACGAGCAGTACTTC.

This chain uses TRBV5-6 with TRBJ1-1; D not resolved. The CDR3 totals 14 residues. CDR1 is SGHDT, CDR2 YYEEEE, per germline. Deletions cut 5 bases from V and 1 base from J, with 12 bases between. The CDR3 bases are TGTGCCAGCAGATTCGCCTCTCGGAACACTGAAGCTTTCTTT. It is translated as CASRFASRNTEAFF.

In regard to this clone: A junction boundary mismatches the germline segment, possibly from a read error. The CDR3, as DNA: TGTGCCAGCAGACCGGCTAGCGTTCTTATTAGTTCCTCCCACGAGCAGTACTTC. Its translation is CASRPASVLISSSHEQYF. This chain joins TRBV27 and TRBJ2-7; a possible D gene is TRBD2 (6 bases). This CDR3 has 18 residues. From germline, CDR1 is MNHEY and CDR2 SMNVEV (reference sequence).

The chain is built from TRBV5-1 and TRBJ1-1, with TRBD1 as a possible D gene (6 bases). Germline loops: CDR1 SGHRS, CDR2 YFSETQ. The CDR3 spans 16 residues. V was cut by 4 bases and J by 5 bases, with 21 bases left in between. CDR3 loop: CASSLSGTQLGTEAFF. In nucleotides, the CDR3 is TGCGCCAGCAGCCTTTCCGGGACACAATTAGGGACTGAAGCTTTCTTT.

Here the CDR3 DNA reads TGCAGCGTTGCCTCTGGCAGGGAGCAGTACTTC. Protein sequence: CSVASGREQYF. The chain is built from TRBV29-1 and TRBJ2-7; D not certain. The V end was cut by 4 bases, the J end by 7 bases, with 11 bases between. The CDR3 length is 11 residues. Germline V gene data show CDR1 as SQVTM and CDR2 as ANQGSEA.

This rearrangement joins TRBV9 to TRBJ2-5, with D unclear. The V end lost 1 base, the J end lost 4 bases, and 8 bases lay between the germline ends. Germline values: CDR1 SGDLS, CDR2 YYNGEE. CDR3 length: 13 residues. The CDR3 nucleotides read TGTGCCAGCAGCGTAAACTCTGGAGAGACCCAGTACTTC. Protein sequence: CASSVNSGETQYF.

The V and J genes are TRBV19 and TRBJ2-7, with TRBD1 identical over 11 bases. The CDR3 runs 16 residues. The V gene's germline CDR1 is LNHDA and CDR2 SQIVND (reference sequence). V shed 7 bases, J shed 3 bases, and the junction held 11 bases outside the gene matches. The CDR3 DNA sequence: TGTGCCAGTAACCCCGGCGGGACAGGGGGTCTCTACGAGCAGTACTTC. Translating gives CASNPGGTGGLYEQYF.

V is TRBV5-8 and J is TRBJ2-3, with D tentatively TRBD2 (6 bases). V was pared by 0 bases and J by 0 bases, with 14 bases between. CDR3 length equals 17 residues. Looked up from germline, CDR1 is SGHTS and CDR2 is YDEGEE. Here the CDR3 reads CASSLGASVTSTDTQYF. The DNA for the CDR3 is TGTGCCAGCAGCTTGGGGGCTAGCGTAACTAGCACAGATACGCAGTATTTT.

This clone was counted many times. The chain is built from TRBV29-1 and TRBJ2-1; no clear D. V lost 4 bases and J lost 7, with 5 bases in between. Germline loops: CDR1 SQVTM, CDR2 ANQGSEA. The CDR3 is 10 amino acids. The CDR3 is CSVVSNEQFF. Written as DNA, the CDR3 is TGCAGCGTTGTATCTAATGAGCAGTTCTTC.

The V and J genes are TRBV19 and TRBJ1-5; the D gene is possibly TRBD1 (6 bases). Germline CDR1 and CDR2: LNHDA and SQIVND (reference sequence). V lost 11 bases to trimming and J lost 0 bases, with 14 bases between them. There are 14 residues in the CDR3. This CDR3 is CASTSRGSNQPQHF. CDR3 coding DNA: TGTGCCTCTACGTCCAGGGGTAGCAATCAGCCCCAGCATTTT. Variable domain in full (rest from reference TRBV19 and TRBJ1-5): DGGITQSPKYLFRKEGQNVTLSCEQNLNHDAMYWYRQDPGQGLRLIYYSQIVNDFQKGDIAEGYSVSREKKESFPLTVTSAQKNPTAFYLCASTSRGSNQPQHFGDGTRLSIL.

This clone appeared a single time. V and J are TRBV6-5 and TRBJ1-2; the match to TRBD1 covers 7 bases. Trimming took 6 bases from V and 6 from J; bases not matched to a gene: 10. CDR3 length equals 14 residues. Germline V gene sequence: CDR1 MNHEY, CDR2 SVGAGI. CDR3 bases: TGTGCCAGCAGAGACCCTGGGACAGCTAATGGCTACACCTTC. The encoded protein is CASRDPGTANGYTF.

The rearrangement links TRBV30 to TRBJ2-5; 12 bases map to TRBD2. Germline CDR1 reads GTSNPN; CDR2 reads SVGIG (reference sequence). V was clipped by 3 bases and J by 5 bases; unmatched bases: 4. This CDR3 is built from 14 residues. The CDR3: CAWRPGTSGETQYF. The CDR3 nucleotides read TGTGCCTGGAGGCCCGGGACTAGCGGGGAGACCCAGTACTTC.

A word on this clone: Other nucleotide sequences from this sample produce the same CDR3. The chain joins TRBV9 to TRBJ2-1, with 8 nucleotides matching TRBD2. J gave up 1 base and V 0 bases, and 0 bases lay outside the gene matches. Germline CDR1 SGDLS, CDR2 YYNGEE. The CDR3 has 15 amino acids. The CDR3 sequence: CASSVAGGSYNEQFF. CDR3 coding DNA: TGTGCCAGCAGCGTAGCGGGAGGGTCCTACAATGAGCAGTTCTTC.

The sample holds a few counts of this clone. This chain connects TRBV7-9 to TRBJ2-7; D is perhaps TRBD2 (5 bases). The CDR3 is 11 amino acids. The V end lost 2 bases, the J end lost 6 bases, and 5 bases lay between the germline ends. Germline V gives CDR1 SEHNR, CDR2 FQNEAQ (reference sequence). The CDR3 sequence is CASSLRGEQYF. The CDR3 region has the DNA TGTGCCAGCAGCTTACGGGGCGAGCAGTACTTC.

The chain has TRBV11-2 and TRBJ2-5, with D perhaps matching TRBD1 (6 bases). CDR1 and CDR2 from the germline V gene are SGHAT and FQNNGV. The CDR3 is 15 amino acids. V was cut by 8 bases and J by 4 bases, with 20 bases left in between. The CDR3 sequence: CASGQGSGALETQYF. In DNA, the CDR3 is TGTGCCAGCGGTCAGGGCTCAGGGGCTCTAGAGACCCAGTACTTC.

This sequence joins TRBV5-1 and TRBJ2-7, with TRBD2 matching 8 bases. Germline V lookup: CDR1 SGHRS, CDR2 YFSETQ. V lost 7 bases and J lost 10; bases outside the gene matches: 13. CDR3 size: 13 residues. The CDR3 DNA follows: TGCGCCAGCGCACCTGTAGCGGGATCTTCTCAGTACTTC. It encodes CASAPVAGSSQYF.

J is TRBJ2-7 and V is TRBV5-4, with unresolved D. Trimming shortened V by 5 bases and J by 2 bases, and 8 bases separated the two germline ends. The CDR3 covers 12 residues. Germline V gene lookup returns CDR1 SGHNT and CDR2 YYREEE (reference sequence). The CDR3 nucleotides are TGTGCCAGCAGTATTCGGACCTACGAGCAGTACTTC. It encodes CASSIRTYEQYF.

This clone came up a few times. The chain carries TRBV4-1 and TRBJ1-1; 9 bases line up with TRBD1. The J segment lost 2 bases and the V segment lost 4 bases, leaving 2 bases of the junction unmatched. Germline values: CDR1 MGHRA, CDR2 YSYEKL. CDR3 length: 14 amino acids. Written as DNA, the CDR3 is TGCGCCAGCAGCCTGGGACAGGGAAACACTGAAGCTTTCTTT. This encodes CASSLGQGNTEAFF.

This clone came up a few times. This chain links TRBV19 with TRBJ1-2; tentatively, D is TRBD1 (6 bases). V was trimmed by 6 bases and J by 6 bases, leaving 8 bases between them. The CDR3 length is 11 residues. Germline V lookup: CDR1 LNHDA, CDR2 SQIVND (reference sequence). The CDR3 loop is CASRTGHGYTF. In nucleotides, the CDR3 is TGTGCCAGTAGAACAGGGCATGGCTACACCTTC.

As for this clone: Other DNA sequences in this specimen translate into the identical CDR3. This rearrangement joins TRBV9 to TRBJ2-1, with D hard to call. V was trimmed by 0 bases and J by 5 bases, leaving 6 bases between them. This CDR3 contains 13 residues. The germline CDR1 and CDR2 sequences are SGDLS and YYNGEE. CDR3 coding DNA: TGTGCCAGCAGCGTAGGCCAGGACAATGAGCAGTTCTTC. Translated, it gives CASSVGQDNEQFF.

The chain recombines TRBV19 with TRBJ2-1; D is ambiguous. Germline V gives CDR1 LNHDA, CDR2 SQIVND (reference sequence). The V end lost 3 bases, the J end lost 3 bases, and 6 bases lay between the germline ends. This CDR3 has 13 residues. The CDR3 spells CASSIDIYNEQFF. CDR3 nucleotide sequence: TGTGCCAGTAGTATCGACATCTACAATGAGCAGTTCTTC.

V is TRBV5-1 and J is TRBJ2-3; TRBD2 matches 12 bases. V was pared by 4 bases and J by 0 bases, with 3 bases of the junction left unmatched. Germline V gene lookup returns CDR1 SGHRS and CDR2 YFSETQ. The CDR3 is made up of 16 amino acids. The CDR3 protein is CASSRTSGISTDTQYF. The CDR3 DNA sequence: TGCGCCAGCAGCCGGACTAGCGGGATCAGCACAGATACGCAGTATTTT.